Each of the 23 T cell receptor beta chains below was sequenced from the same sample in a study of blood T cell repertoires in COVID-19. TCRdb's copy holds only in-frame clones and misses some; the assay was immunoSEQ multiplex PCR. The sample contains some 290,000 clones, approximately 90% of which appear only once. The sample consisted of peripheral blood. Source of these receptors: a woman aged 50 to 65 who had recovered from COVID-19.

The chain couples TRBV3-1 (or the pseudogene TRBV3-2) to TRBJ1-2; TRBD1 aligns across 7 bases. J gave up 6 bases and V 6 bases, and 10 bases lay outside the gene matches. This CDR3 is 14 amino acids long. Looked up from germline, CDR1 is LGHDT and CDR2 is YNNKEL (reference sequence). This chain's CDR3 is CASRGMGQIDGYTF. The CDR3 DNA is TGTGCCAGCAGGGGGATGGGACAGATTGATGGCTACACCTTC.

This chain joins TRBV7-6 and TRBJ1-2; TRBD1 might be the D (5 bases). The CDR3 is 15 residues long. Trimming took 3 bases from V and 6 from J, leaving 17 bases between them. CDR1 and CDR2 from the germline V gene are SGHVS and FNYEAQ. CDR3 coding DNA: TGTGCCAGCAGCTTCCTTACCGGGGGGATCGATGGCTACACCTTC. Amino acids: CASSFLTGGIDGYTF.

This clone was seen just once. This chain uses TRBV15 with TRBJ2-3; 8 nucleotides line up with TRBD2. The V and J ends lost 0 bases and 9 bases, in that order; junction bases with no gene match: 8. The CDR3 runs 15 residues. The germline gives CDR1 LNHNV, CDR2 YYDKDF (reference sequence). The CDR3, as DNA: TGTGCCACCAGCAGAGATCGGGGGGGAGCGGGCACGCAGTATTTT. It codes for CATSRDRGGAGTQYF.

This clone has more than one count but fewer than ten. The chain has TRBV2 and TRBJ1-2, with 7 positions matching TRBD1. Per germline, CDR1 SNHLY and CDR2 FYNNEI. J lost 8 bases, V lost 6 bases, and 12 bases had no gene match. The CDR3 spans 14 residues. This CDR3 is CASSLWTGGEGYTF. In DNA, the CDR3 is TGTGCCAGCAGCCTTTGGACAGGAGGGGAAGGCTACACCTTC.

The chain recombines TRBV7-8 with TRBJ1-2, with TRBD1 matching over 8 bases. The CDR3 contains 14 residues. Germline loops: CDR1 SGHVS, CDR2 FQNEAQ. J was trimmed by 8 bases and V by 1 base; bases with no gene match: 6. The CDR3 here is CASSLETPGGGYTF. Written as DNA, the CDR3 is TGTGCCAGCAGCTTAGAAACTCCAGGGGGCGGCTACACCTTC. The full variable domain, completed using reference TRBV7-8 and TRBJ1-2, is GAGVSQSPRYKVAKRGQDVALRCDPISGHVSLFWYQQALGQGPEFLTYFQNEAQLDKSGLPSDRFFAERPEGSVSTLKIQRTQQEDSAVYLCASSLETPGGGYTFGSGTRLTVV.

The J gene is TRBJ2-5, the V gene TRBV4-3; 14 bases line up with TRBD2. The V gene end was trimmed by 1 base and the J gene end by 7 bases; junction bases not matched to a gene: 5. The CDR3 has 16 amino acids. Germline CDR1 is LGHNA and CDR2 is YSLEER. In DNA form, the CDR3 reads TGCGCCAGCAGCCAAGGACTAGCGGGGGGGCATGGGACCCAGTACTTC. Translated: CASSQGLAGGHGTQYF.

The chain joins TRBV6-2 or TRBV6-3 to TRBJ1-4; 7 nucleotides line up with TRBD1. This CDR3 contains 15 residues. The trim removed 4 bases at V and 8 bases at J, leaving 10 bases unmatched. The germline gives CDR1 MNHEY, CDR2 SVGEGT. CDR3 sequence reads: CASSSGLGTAEKLFF. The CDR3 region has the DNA TGTGCCAGCAGTTCAGGTCTTGGGACAGCGGAAAAACTGTTTTTT.

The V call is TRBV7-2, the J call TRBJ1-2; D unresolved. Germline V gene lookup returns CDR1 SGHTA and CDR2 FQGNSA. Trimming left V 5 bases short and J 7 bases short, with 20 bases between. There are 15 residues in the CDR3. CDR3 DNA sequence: TGTGCCAGCAGCCCTAACGTTCTCGGTTTCTCTGGCTACACCTTC. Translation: CASSPNVLGFSGYTF.

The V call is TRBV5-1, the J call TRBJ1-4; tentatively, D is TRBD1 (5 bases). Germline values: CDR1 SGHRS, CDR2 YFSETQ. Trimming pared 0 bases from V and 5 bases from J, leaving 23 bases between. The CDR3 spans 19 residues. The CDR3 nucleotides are TGCGCCAGCAGCTTGGCCATAAGCGCCGGGACTCCCGGGAATGAAAAACTGTTTTTT. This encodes CASSLAISAGTPGNEKLFF.

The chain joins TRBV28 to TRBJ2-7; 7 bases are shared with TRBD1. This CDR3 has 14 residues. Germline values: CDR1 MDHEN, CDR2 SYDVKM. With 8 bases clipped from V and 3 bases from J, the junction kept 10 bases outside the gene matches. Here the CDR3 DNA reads TGTGCCAGCTCAGCGTGGCAGGGGGTCTACGAGCAGTACTTC. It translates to CASSAWQGVYEQYF. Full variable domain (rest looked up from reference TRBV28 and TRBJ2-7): DVKVTQSSRYLVKRTGEKVFLECVQDMDHENMFWYRQDPGLGLRLIYFSYDVKMKEKGDIPEGYSVSREKKERFSLILESASTNQTSMYLCASSAWQGVYEQYFGPGTRLTVT.

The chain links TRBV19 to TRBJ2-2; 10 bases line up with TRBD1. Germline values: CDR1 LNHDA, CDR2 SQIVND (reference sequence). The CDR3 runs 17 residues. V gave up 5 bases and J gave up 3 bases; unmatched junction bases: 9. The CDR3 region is CASSPPSGTGDTGELFF. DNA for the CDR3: TGTGCCAGTAGTCCGCCTTCCGGGACAGGGGACACCGGGGAGCTGTTTTTT.

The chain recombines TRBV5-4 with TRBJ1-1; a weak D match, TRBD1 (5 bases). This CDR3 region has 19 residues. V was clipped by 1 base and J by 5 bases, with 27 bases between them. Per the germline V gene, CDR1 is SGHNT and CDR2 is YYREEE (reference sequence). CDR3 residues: CASSLSEIPRDLARTEAFF. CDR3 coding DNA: TGTGCCAGCAGCTTGTCAGAGATTCCCCGGGACTTAGCTAGAACTGAAGCTTTCTTT.

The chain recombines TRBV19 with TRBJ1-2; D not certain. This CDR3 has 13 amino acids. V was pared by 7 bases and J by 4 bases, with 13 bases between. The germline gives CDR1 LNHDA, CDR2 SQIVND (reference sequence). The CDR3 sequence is CASIQGRSYGYTF. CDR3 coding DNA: TGTGCCAGTATTCAAGGAAGGAGCTATGGCTACACCTTC.

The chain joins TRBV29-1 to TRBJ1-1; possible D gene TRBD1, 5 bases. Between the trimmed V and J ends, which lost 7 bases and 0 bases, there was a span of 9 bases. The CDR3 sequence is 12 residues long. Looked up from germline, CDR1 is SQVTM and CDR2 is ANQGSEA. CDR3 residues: CSGQQLNTEAFF. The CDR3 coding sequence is TGCAGCGGACAGCAACTGAACACTGAAGCTTTCTTT.

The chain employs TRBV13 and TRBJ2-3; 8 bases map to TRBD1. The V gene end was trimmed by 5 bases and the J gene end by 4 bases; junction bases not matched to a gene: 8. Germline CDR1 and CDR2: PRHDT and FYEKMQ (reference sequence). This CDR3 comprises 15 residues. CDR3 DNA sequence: TGTGCCAGCAGCCCGCGGACAGGGTCCGCAGATACGCAGTATTTT. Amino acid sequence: CASSPRTGSADTQYF.

The CDR3 nucleotides read TGTGCCAGCAGCTTAACAGGGAGCTATGGCTACACCTTC. Encoded protein: CASSLTGSYGYTF. V is TRBV7-9 and J is TRBJ1-2; D possibly corresponds to TRBD1 (6 bases). The germline CDR1 and CDR2 sequences are SEHNR and FQNEAQ (reference sequence). CDR3 size: 13 residues. The V end was cut by 2 bases, the J end by 4 bases, with 8 bases between.

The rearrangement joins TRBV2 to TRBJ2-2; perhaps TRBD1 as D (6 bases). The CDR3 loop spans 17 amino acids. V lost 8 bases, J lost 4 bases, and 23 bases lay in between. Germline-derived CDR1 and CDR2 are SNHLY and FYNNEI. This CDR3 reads CASPATPAGARTGELFF. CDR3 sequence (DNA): TGTGCCAGCCCCGCCACCCCGGCAGGGGCGCGCACCGGGGAGCTGTTTTTT.

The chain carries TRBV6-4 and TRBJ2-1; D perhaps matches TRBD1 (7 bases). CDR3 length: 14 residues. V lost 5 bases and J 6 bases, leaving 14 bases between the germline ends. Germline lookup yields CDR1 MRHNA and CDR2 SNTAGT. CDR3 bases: TGTGCCAGCAGTTCGACAGGGACTTCCAATGAGCAGTTCTTC. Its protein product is CASSSTGTSNEQFF.

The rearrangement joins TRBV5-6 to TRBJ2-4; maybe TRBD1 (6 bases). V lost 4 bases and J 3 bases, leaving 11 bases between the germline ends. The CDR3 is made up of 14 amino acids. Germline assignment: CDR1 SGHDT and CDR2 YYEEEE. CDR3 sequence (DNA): TGTGCCAGCAGCCCGACAGGAATCAAAAACATTCAGTACTTC. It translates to CASSPTGIKNIQYF.

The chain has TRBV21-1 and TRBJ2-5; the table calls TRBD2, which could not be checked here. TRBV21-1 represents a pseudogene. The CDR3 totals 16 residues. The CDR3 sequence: CASSKVSGRPEETQYF. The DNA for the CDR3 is TGTGCCAGCAGCAAAGTAAGCGGGAGGCCGGAAGAGACCCAGTACTTC.

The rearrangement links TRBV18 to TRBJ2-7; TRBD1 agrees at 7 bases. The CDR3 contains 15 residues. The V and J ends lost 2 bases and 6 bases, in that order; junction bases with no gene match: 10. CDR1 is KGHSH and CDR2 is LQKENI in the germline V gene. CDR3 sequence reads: CASSPEEQGLSEQYF. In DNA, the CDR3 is TGTGCCAGCTCACCAGAGGAACAGGGGTTGAGCGAGCAGTACTTC. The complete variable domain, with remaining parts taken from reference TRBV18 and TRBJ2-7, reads NAGVMQNPRHLVRRRGQEARLRCSPMKGHSHVYWYRQLPEEGLKFMVYLQKENIIDESGMPKERFSAEFPKEGPSILRIQQVVRGDSAAYFCASSPEEQGLSEQYFGPGTRLTVT.

The CDR3 DNA reads as TGTGCCAGTAGTAACAGGGGCCAAACTGAAGCTTTCTTT. Its translation is CASSNRGQTEAFF. V and J are TRBV19 and TRBJ1-1; 7 nucleotides agree with TRBD1. The germline V gene encodes CDR1 LNHDA and CDR2 SQIVND (reference sequence). The ends lost 4 bases at V and 5 bases at J; junction bases unmatched: 4. The CDR3 totals 13 residues.

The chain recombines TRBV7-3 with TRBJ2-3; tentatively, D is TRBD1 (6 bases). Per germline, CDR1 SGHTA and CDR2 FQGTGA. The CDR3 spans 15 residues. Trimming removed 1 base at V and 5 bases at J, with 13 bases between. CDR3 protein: CASSLNGQMGDTQYF. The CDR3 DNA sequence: TGTGCCAGCAGCTTAAACGGACAGATGGGAGATACGCAGTATTTT.